Listed below are T cell receptor beta chains from one sample, sequenced in a study of CD8 T cells in Susac syndrome. One entry per CDR3 protein results from TCRdb running MiXCR on the immunoSEQ multiplex PCR reads. The data show about 85,000 distinct CDR3 sequences, about 94% seen once. Material: CD8+ T cells from PBMCs. The receptors stem from a human donor in good health. The CDR3 runs from the conserved cysteine through the conserved F or W. D genes are given only for firm matches. Rows may omit the clone size; those that give it use once, few, many or a size class.

v_gene	j_gene	d_gene	abundance	CDR3nt	CDR3aa
TRBV20-1	TRBJ2-1	TRBD1	.	TGCAGTGCTACCAGGGGGCCAGTCCGGAATGAGCAGTTCTTC	CSATRGPVRNEQFF
TRBV12-3/TRBV12-4	TRBJ2-7	.	.	TGTGCCAGCAGTTGGGACGGCCAGTACGAGCAGTACTTC	CASSWDGQYEQYF
TRBV27	TRBJ1-4	.	.	TGTGCCAGCAGCGGCCCCGGGGGCACTCGGGAAAAACTGTTTTTT	CASSGPGGTREKLFF
TRBV12-3/TRBV12-4	TRBJ1-1	.	.	TGTGCCAGCACACCTCTTCTGCAAAGGGACACTGAAGCTTTCTTT	CASTPLLQRDTEAFF
TRBV24-1	TRBJ1-1	.	.	TGTGCCACCAGTGATCTTAACACCAAAACAGGGTACACTGAAGCTTTCTTT	CATSDLNTKTGYTEAFF
TRBV5-1	TRBJ2-1	TRBD1	.	TGCGCCAGCAGCGATAGACAGGGGCAGTTCTTC	CASSDRQGQFF
TRBV27	TRBJ2-1	.	.	TGTGCCAGCACGGCCGGGGTTGAGCAGTTCTTC	CASTAGVEQFF
TRBV7-8	TRBJ2-1	TRBD1	.	TGTGCCACCCGAACAGGGGGCTATGAGCAGTTCTTC	CATRTGGYEQFF
TRBV4-3	TRBJ2-7	.	once	TGCGCCAGCAGCCAAGGTCTTTCCTACGAGCAGTACTTC	CASSQGLSYEQYF
TRBV5-1	TRBJ2-7	.	.	TGCGCCAGCAGCATAGAGCGTGGGGGCTCCTACGAGCAGTACTTC	CASSIERGGSYEQYF
TRBV4-1	TRBJ1-2	.	.	TGCGCCAGCAGCCAAGATCGGGGCCAGACGGGCTACACCTTC	CASSQDRGQTGYTF
TRBV29-1	TRBJ2-6	TRBD1	.	TGCAGCGTTGGGGACAGGCACTCTGGGGCCAACGTCCTGACTTTC	CSVGDRHSGANVLTF
TRBV3-1	TRBJ2-2	TRBD2	.	TGTGCCAGCAGCCAAGATTGGCGGGAGGGGACCGGGGAGCTGTTTTTT	CASSQDWREGTGELFF
TRBV20-1	TRBJ2-3	.	.	TGCAGTGCTGTTATTATGTTGGGACACCGCACAGATACGCAGTATTTT	CSAVIMLGHRTDTQYF
TRBV7-9	TRBJ1-5	.	.	TGTGCCAGCAGCTTAGGGACGAAACCCCAGCATTTT	CASSLGTKPQHF
TRBV27	TRBJ2-1	TRBD2	.	TGTGCCAGCAGTCCGACTAGCGGGAGGGCGTGGAATGAGCAGTTCTTC	CASSPTSGRAWNEQFF
TRBV9	TRBJ2-7	TRBD1	.	TGTGCCAGCAGCGTAGCGACAGGGGCGGACGAGCAGTACTTC	CASSVATGADEQYF
TRBV11-3	TRBJ1-2	.	.	TGTGCCAGCAGCTTAGGGGGCTATGGCTACACCTTC	CASSLGGYGYTF
TRBV7-9	TRBJ1-1	.	.	TGTGCCAGCAGCTTAACGGCAGGGAACACTGAAGCTTTCTTT	CASSLTAGNTEAFF
TRBV28	TRBJ1-1	.	once	TGTGCCAGCAGGTCGGGAAGGGGATGGAGGGGTACTGAAGCTTTCTTT	CASRSGRGWRGTEAFF
TRBV20-1	TRBJ1-2	.	.	TGCAGTGCTAGAGATGTTCTCGAGTCCTCCTATGGCTACACCTTC	CSARDVLESSYGYTF
TRBV27	TRBJ1-6	.	.	TGTGCCAGCAGTCCTCCGGGGCGGTCACCCCTCCACTTT	CASSPPGRSPLHF
TRBV27	TRBJ2-1	TRBD2	.	TGTGCCAGCAGTGCACGGACTAGCGGGAGTCTTATTCGGTCCTACAATGAGCAGTTCTTC	CASSARTSGSLIRSYNEQFF
TRBV28	TRBJ2-3	TRBD2	.	TGTGCCAGCAGTTTGGTACTAGCGGGAGGGCAAAGGGGACCAGATACGCAGTATTTT	CASSLVLAGGQRGPDTQYF
TRBV27	TRBJ2-3	.	.	TGTGCCAGCAGTATGACTAGAAGCGGACGCACAGATACGCAGTATTTT	CASSMTRSGRTDTQYF
TRBV4-1	TRBJ1-5	.	.	TGCGCCAGCAGCGAGGACAGATATCAGCCCCAGCATTTT	CASSEDRYQPQHF
TRBV20-1	TRBJ1-1	.	.	TGCAGTGCTGAAGTAAACACTGAAGCTTTCTTT	CSAEVNTEAFF
TRBV24-1	TRBJ2-2	TRBD1	.	TGTGCCACCAGTGATTGGAGGACAGGGTATAGAAACACCGGGGAGCTGTTTTTT	CATSDWRTGYRNTGELFF
TRBV7-9	TRBJ2-5	TRBD2	.	TGTGCCAGCAGCTCGCCGGCCCGGGAGGGAGAGACCCAGTACTTC	CASSSPAREGETQYF
TRBV30	TRBJ2-1	.	.	TGTGCCTGGATCCCCCGTTGGCGGGTGGAGAAGGTCGACAATGAGCAGTTCTTC	CAWIPRWRVEKVDNEQFF
TRBV28	TRBJ2-7	TRBD1	once	TGTGCCAGCAGCCAGGACAGGGAGTCCTACGAGCAGTACTTC	CASSQDRESYEQYF
TRBV5-6	TRBJ2-5	.	.	TGTGCCAGCAGCTCCCGGCGATGGGAACAGACCCAGTACTTC	CASSSRRWEQTQYF
TRBV7-9	TRBJ2-5	.	.	TGTGCCAGCAGCGCGGAAACATGGAGGGCGGGAGAGACCCAGTACTTC	CASSAETWRAGETQYF
TRBV6-5	TRBJ1-1	.	.	TGTGCCAGCAGTTCCTCCGCGGCTGAAGCTTTCTTT	CASSSSAAEAFF
TRBV27	TRBJ2-1	TRBD2	.	TGTGCCAGCCGGACTAGCGGTTACAATGAGCAGTTCTTC	CASRTSGYNEQFF
TRBV13	TRBJ2-2	.	.	TGTGCCAGCAGCAAACAAAACACCGGGGAGCTGTTTTTT	CASSKQNTGELFF
TRBV7-9	TRBJ2-4	.	.	TGTGCCAGCAGACCCCCAGTAGCCAAAAACATTCAGTACTTC	CASRPPVAKNIQYF
TRBV5-1	TRBJ1-5	TRBD1	.	TGCGCCAGCAGCGAGACAGGGGTCGAACCCCAGCATTTT	CASSETGVEPQHF
TRBV6-1	TRBJ2-1	TRBD2	.	TGTGCCAGCAGTCCCGGACTAGCGGGAGGTCCCTCCTACAATGAGCAGTTCTTC	CASSPGLAGGPSYNEQFF
TRBV5-4	TRBJ1-2	.	few	TGTGCCAGCAGCTTGGAGGAGACCTACTATGGCTACACCTTC	CASSLEETYYGYTF
TRBV27	TRBJ2-1	TRBD2	.	TGTGCCAGCAGTCCCGACCCGGGACTAGCGGTCTACAATGAGCAGTTCTTC	CASSPDPGLAVYNEQFF
TRBV19	TRBJ1-5	.	.	TGTGCCAGTAGTCCATCCCTTGGCAATCAGCCCCAGCATTTT	CASSPSLGNQPQHF
TRBV9	TRBJ2-6	.	.	TGTGCCAGCAGCGTACCCCGCGGTGAGAGCTCTGGGGCCAACGTCCTGACTTTC	CASSVPRGESSGANVLTF
TRBV27	TRBJ1-1	.	.	TGTGCCAGCAGTATGTCACAGGAGGGCACTGAAGCTTTCTTT	CASSMSQEGTEAFF
TRBV7-9	TRBJ1-6	.	.	TGTGCCAGCAGCGACCAGGCCCCCCCATGGTCACCCCTCCACTTT	CASSDQAPPWSPLHF
TRBV9	TRBJ2-7	TRBD1	once	TGTGCCAGCAGCGCCTGGGACAGGGTCAACGAGCAGTACTTC	CASSAWDRVNEQYF
TRBV2	TRBJ2-2	.	.	TGTGCCAGCAGTGTTTCCAGAAACACCGGGGAGCTGTTTTTT	CASSVSRNTGELFF
TRBV5-6	TRBJ2-5	.	.	TGTGCCAGCAGCTTGGTGGACGAAGCAGGAGAGACCCAGTACTTC	CASSLVDEAGETQYF
TRBV15	TRBJ1-4	.	.	TGTGCCACCAGCAGAGGAGACAGTCATGCAACTAATGAAAAACTGTTTTTT	CATSRGDSHATNEKLFF
TRBV2	TRBJ2-5	.	.	TGTGCCAGCAGTGTATTTCAGCGATCGTGGCAAGAGACCCAGTACTTC	CASSVFQRSWQETQYF
TRBV4-1	TRBJ2-1	.	once	TGCGCCAGCAGCCTCAGGGATAATGAGCAGTTCTTC	CASSLRDNEQFF
TRBV7-9	TRBJ1-5	.	.	TGTGCCAGCGCCTCCCCGGACGGCAATCAGCCCCAGCATTTT	CASASPDGNQPQHF
TRBV7-2	TRBJ2-7	.	.	TGTGCCAGCAGCCCCGGGTTGGGGCGGGAGCAGTACTTC	CASSPGLGREQYF